This T cell receptor (beta chain) emerged from a study of CD8+CD57+ T cells in acquired aplastic anemia. The wider study: Sorted CD4+ and CD8+ cells gave a mean 3.2 ug DNA, range roughly 0.18 to 30 ug. For CD4+ cells, healthy donors had an average of approximately 10 million reads. General study findings and limits: Found in both controls and patients were around 30 CD8+ CDR3 sequences.

Of note for this clonotype: Antigen unknown.

Genomic DNA, the template, was used for profiling of the TCR beta VDJ and CDR3. TCRdb reprocessed the reads with MiXCR, giving one entry per CDR3 protein. The data contain around 170,000 distinct CDR3 sequences, about 64% of them singletons. This CDR3 spans 15 amino acids. From germline, CDR1 is SGHNT and CDR2 YYREEE (reference sequence). Trimming took 3 bases from V and 5 from J, leaving 17 bases between them. V usage is TRBV5-4 and J usage is TRBJ1-2; maybe TRBD1 (5 bases). This TCR was sampled from a human donor in good health. The sample consisted of sorted CD4+, CD8+, or CD8+CD57+ T cells (not recorded which) from PBMCs. The CDR3 DNA reads TGTGCCAGCAGCTCGGGTGGGGGAACATCATATGGCTACACCTTC. It yields the protein CASSSGGGTSYGYTF.